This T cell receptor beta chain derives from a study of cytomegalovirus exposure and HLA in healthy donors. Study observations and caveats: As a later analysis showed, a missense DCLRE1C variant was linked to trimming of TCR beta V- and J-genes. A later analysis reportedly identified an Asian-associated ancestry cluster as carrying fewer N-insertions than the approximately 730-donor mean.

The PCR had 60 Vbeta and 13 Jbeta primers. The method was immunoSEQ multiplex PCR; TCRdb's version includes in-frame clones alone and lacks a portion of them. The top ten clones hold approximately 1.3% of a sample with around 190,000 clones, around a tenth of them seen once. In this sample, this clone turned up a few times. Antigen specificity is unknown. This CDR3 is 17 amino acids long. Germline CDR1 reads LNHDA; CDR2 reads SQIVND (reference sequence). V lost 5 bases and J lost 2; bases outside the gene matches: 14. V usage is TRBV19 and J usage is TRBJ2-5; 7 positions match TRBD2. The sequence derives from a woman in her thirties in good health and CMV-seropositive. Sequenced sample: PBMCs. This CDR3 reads CASSPRSRSSGQETQYF. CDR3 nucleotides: TGTGCCAGTAGTCCCCGCTCCAGGTCTAGCGGACAAGAGACCCAGTACTTC.